These 2 T cell receptor beta chains were all obtained from the same sample, sequenced in a study of blood T cell repertoires in COVID-19. Using immunoSEQ multiplex PCR, the repertoire was profiled, and TCRdb retains in-frame clones only, with some absent. This table has approximately 210,000 clones, about 89% appearing once. The sequenced sample consisted of PBMCs or T cells enriched from blood (not recorded which). All receptors derive from a woman aged 18-29 years who had recovered from COVID-19.

This chain links TRBV6-2 or TRBV6-3 with TRBJ2-3; 9 bases are shared with TRBD2. V shed 2 bases and J 1 base; nucleotides not matched to a gene: 4. Looked up from germline, CDR1 is MNHEY and CDR2 is SVGEGT. CDR3 length: 16 residues. In DNA form, the CDR3 reads TGTGCCAGCAGTTACGGCCTAGCGGGGCGCACAGATACGCAGTATTTT. It specifies CASSYGLAGRTDTQYF.

This chain connects TRBV28 to TRBJ1-5; 9 nucleotides match TRBD1. The V segment lost 2 bases and the J segment 6 bases; nucleotides outside the gene matches: 5. CDR1 MDHEN and CDR2 SYDVKM come from the germline V gene. This CDR3 is built from 15 residues. The CDR3 region is CASSLRDRVGQPQHF. CDR3 DNA: TGTGCCAGCAGTTTACGGGACAGGGTGGGTCAGCCCCAGCATTTT.